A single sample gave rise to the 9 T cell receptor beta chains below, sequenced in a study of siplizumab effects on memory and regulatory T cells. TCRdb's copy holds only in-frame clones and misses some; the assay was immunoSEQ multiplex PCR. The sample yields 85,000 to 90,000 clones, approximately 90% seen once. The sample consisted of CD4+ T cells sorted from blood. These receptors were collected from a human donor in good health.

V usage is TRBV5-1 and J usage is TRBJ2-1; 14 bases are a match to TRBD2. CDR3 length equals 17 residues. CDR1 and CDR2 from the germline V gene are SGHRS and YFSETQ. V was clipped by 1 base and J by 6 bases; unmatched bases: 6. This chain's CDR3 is CASSLPGTSGSGNEQFF. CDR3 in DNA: TGCGCCAGCAGCTTGCCCGGGACTAGCGGGAGTGGCAATGAGCAGTTCTTC.

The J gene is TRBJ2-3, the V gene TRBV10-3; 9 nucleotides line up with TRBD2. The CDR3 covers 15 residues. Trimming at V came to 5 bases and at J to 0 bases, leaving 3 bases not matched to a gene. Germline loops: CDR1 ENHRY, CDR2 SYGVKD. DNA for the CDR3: TGTGCCATCAGTTTGACTAGCGGAAGCACAGATACGCAGTATTTT. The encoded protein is CAISLTSGSTDTQYF.

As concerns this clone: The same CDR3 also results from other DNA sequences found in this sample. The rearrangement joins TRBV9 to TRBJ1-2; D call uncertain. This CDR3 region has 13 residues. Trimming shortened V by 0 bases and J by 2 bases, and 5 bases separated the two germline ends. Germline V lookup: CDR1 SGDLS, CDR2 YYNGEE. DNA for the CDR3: TGTGCCAGCAGCGTAGACCGGAACTATGGCTACACCTTC. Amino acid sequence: CASSVDRNYGYTF.

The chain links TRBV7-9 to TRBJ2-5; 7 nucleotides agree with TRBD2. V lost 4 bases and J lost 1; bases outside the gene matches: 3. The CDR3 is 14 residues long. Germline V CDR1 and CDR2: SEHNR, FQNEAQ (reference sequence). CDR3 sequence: CASSWGGGQETQYF. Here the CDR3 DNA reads TGTGCCAGCAGCTGGGGCGGGGGCCAAGAGACCCAGTACTTC. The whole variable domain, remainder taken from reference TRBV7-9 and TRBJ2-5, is DTGVSQNPRHKITKRGQNVTFRCDPISEHNRLYWYRQTLGQGPEFLTYFQNEAQLEKSRLLSDRFSAERPKGSFSTLEIQRTEQGDSAMYLCASSWGGGQETQYFGPGTRLLVL.

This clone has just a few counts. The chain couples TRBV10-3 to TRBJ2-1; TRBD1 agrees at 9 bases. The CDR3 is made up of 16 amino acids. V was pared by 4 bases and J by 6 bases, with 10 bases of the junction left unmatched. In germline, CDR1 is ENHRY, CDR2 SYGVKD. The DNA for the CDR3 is TGTGCCATCAGTGGACAGAGGGGACAGGGAGTCAATGAGCAGTTCTTC. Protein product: CAISGQRGQGVNEQFF.

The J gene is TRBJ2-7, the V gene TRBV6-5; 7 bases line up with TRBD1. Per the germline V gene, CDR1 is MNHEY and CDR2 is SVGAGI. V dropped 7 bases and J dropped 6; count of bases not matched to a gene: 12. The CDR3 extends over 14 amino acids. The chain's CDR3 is CASTVTGQSFEQYF. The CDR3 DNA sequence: TGTGCCAGCACCGTAACGGGACAGTCTTTCGAGCAGTACTTC.

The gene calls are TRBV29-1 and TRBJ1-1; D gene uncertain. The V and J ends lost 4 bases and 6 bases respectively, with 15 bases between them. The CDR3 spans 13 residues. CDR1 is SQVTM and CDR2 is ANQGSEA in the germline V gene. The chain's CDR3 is CSVGRGPDSEAFF. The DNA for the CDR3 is TGCAGCGTTGGGAGAGGCCCAGACTCTGAAGCTTTCTTT.

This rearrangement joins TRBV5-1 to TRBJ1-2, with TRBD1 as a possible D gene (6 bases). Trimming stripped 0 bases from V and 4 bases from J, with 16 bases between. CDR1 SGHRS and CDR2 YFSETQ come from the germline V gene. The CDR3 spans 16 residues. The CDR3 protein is CASSLGTVRGFYGYTF. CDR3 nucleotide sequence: TGCGCCAGCAGCTTGGGGACAGTGAGGGGTTTCTATGGCTACACCTTC.

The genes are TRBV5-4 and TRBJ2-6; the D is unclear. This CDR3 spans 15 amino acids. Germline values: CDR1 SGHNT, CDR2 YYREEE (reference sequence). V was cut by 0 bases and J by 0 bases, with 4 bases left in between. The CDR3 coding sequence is TGTGCCAGCAGCTTGGATAGCTCTGGGGCCAACGTCCTGACTTTC. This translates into CASSLDSSGANVLTF. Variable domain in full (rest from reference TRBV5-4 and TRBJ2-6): ETGVTQSPTHLIKTRGQQVTLRCSSQSGHNTVSWYQQALGQGPQFIFQYYREEENGRGNFPPRFSGLQFPNYSSELNVNALELDDSALYLCASSLDSSGANVLTFGAGSRLTVL.